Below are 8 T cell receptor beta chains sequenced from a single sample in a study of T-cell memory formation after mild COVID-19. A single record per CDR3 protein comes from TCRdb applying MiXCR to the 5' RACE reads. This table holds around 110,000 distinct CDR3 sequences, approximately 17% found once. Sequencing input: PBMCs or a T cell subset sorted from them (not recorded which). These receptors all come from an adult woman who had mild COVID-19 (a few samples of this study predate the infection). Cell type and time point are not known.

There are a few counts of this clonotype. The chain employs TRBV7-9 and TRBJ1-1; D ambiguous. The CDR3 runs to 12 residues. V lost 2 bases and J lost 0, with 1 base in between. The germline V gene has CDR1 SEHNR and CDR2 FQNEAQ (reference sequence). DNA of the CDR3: TGTGCCAGCAGCTTATTGAACACTGAAGCTTTCTTT. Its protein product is CASSLLNTEAFF.

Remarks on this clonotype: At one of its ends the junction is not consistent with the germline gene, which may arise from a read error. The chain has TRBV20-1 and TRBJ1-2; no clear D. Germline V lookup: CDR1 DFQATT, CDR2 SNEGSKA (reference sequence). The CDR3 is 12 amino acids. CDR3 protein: CSARFGSYGYTF. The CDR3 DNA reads TGCAGTGCTAGGTTCGGTTCCTATGGGTACACCTTC.

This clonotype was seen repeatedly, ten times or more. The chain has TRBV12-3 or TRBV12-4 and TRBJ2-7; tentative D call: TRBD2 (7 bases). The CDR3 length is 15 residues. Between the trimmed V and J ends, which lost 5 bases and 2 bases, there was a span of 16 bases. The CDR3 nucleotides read TGTGCCAGCAGTCTGGGGGGGGGCGCGGCCTACGAGCAGTACTTC. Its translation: CASSLGGGAAYEQYF.

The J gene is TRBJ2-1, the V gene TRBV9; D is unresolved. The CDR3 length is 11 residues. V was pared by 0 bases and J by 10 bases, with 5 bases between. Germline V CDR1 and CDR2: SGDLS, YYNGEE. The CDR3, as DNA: TGTGCCAGCAGCGTAGGAGTGGAGCAGTTCTTC. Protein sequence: CASSVGVEQFF.

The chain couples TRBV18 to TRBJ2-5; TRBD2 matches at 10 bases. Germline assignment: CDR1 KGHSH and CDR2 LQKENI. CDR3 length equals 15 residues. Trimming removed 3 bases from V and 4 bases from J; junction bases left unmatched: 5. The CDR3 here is CASSPTSGVRETQYF. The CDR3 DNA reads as TGTGCCAGCTCACCTACTAGCGGGGTAAGAGAGACCCAGTACTTC.

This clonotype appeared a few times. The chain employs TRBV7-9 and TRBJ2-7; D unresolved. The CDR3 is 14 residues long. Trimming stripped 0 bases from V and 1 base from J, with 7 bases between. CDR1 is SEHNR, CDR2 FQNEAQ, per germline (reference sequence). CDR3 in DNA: TGTGCCAGCAGCTTAGCCAGGAAATCCTACGAGCAGTACTTC. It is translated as CASSLARKSYEQYF.

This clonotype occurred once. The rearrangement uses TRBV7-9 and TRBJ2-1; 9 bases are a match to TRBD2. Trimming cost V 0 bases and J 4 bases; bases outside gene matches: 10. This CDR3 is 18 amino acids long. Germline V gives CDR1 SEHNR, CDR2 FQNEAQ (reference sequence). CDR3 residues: CASSLAMLAGLEYNEQFF. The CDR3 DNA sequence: TGTGCCAGCAGCTTAGCGATGCTAGCGGGACTGGAGTACAATGAGCAGTTCTTC.

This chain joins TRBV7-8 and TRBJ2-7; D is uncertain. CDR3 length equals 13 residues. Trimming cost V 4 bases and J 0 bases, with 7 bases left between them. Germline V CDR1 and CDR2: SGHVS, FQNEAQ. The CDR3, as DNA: TGTGCCAGCAGCTCGCCAGACTCCTACGAGCAGTACTTC. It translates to CASSSPDSYEQYF.